Following are 9 T cell receptor beta chains from one sample sequenced in a study of blood T cells in healthy people across ages (dated by TCRdb to the mid-2010s). Library method: 5' RACE. The instrument was an Illumina HiSeq 2500. A second 7 to 11 cycle PCR used a sample-barcoded 5' primer and a J-beta primer mix. TCRdb applied fastp at Q25 and MiXCR to the public reads, then kept only in-frame beta chains. Records with the same CDR3 protein are collapsed into one entry carrying the most frequent genes and DNA. The sample data list some 940,000 distinct CDR3 sequences, and 29% of these were observed just once. The ten largest clones represent about 10% of the sample. The same specimen was also included in a second study, on T cells of mothers and their children.

Sequences were obtained from blood. Receptors were obtained from a woman in her thirties or forties in good health.

The table lists this clonotype with a few counts. Possible read error: a much larger clone is one base away. The genes are TRBV29-1 and TRBJ2-5; D ambiguous. Matching the DNA end better, TRBJ2-7 makes the J call doubtful. CDR3 size: 13 residues. Germline CDR1 reads SQVTM; CDR2 reads ANQGSEA. The CDR3 bases are TGCAGCGTTGCGACGGCCATCACCTACGAGCAGTACTTC. Encoded protein: CSVATAITYEQYF.

This clonotype was recorded many times. J is TRBJ2-1 and V is TRBV4-1; 7 nucleotides match TRBD1. From germline, CDR1 is MGHRA and CDR2 YSYEKL. The CDR3 covers 14 residues. V was pared by 1 base and J by 6 bases, with 3 bases of the junction left unmatched. The CDR3 DNA sequence: TGCGCCAGCAGCCAAGTACCAGGGGGCAATGAGCAGTTCTTC. Translated, it gives CASSQVPGGNEQFF.

The chain combines TRBV20-1 with TRBJ1-5; D is perhaps TRBD1 (6 bases). The CDR3 spans 17 residues. Germline assignment: CDR1 DFQATT and CDR2 SNEGSKA (reference sequence). Trimming removed 4 bases at V and 6 bases at J, with 25 bases between. For the CDR3, the DNA is TGCAGTGCTACCAACGCGCAGTATCAGGGGACCAGTCAGCCCCAGCATTTT. Protein product: CSATNAQYQGTSQPQHF.

This chain links TRBV7-2 with TRBJ1-1; 7 bases map to TRBD1. Germline CDR1 SGHTA, CDR2 FQGNSA. Unmatched junction bases numbered 5, after V lost 1 base and J lost 3 bases. The CDR3 contains 15 residues. CDR3 residues: CASSLVGTADTEAFF. The CDR3 bases are TGTGCCAGCAGCTTAGTTGGGACAGCCGACACTGAAGCTTTCTTT.

This clonotype was counted many times. The rearrangement uses TRBV24-1 and TRBJ1-5; D uncertain. Germline V gene data show CDR1 as KGHDR and CDR2 as SFDVKD. The CDR3 length is 14 residues. Trimming pared 4 bases from V and 2 bases from J, leaving 8 bases between. Here the CDR3 DNA reads TGTGCCACCAGTGACCTCGACGGCAATCAGCCCCAGCATTTT. Protein sequence: CATSDLDGNQPQHF.

The rearrangement uses TRBV20-1 and TRBJ2-5; D ambiguous. Looked up from germline, CDR1 is DFQATT and CDR2 is SNEGSKA (reference sequence). The length of the CDR3 is 14 residues. The V gene lost 3 bases and the J gene lost 4 bases, with 15 bases spanning the gap. The CDR3 DNA reads as TGCAGTGCTAGGTCTCGGGTTCAGCGAGAGACCCAGTACTTC. The encoded protein is CSARSRVQRETQYF.

Ten or more counts support this clonotype. V is TRBV7-9 and J is TRBJ2-6, with a possible D match to TRBD1 (6 bases). CDR3 length: 16 amino acids. Germline V CDR1 and CDR2: SEHNR, FQNEAQ (reference sequence). V lost 6 bases and J 0 bases, leaving 12 bases between the germline ends. Here the CDR3 reads CASRPGQSSGANVLTF. The CDR3 nucleotides are TGTGCCAGCAGACCCGGACAGAGCTCTGGGGCCAACGTCCTGACTTTC.

The genes are TRBV20-1 and TRBJ2-2, with 8 positions matching TRBD1. With V trimmed by 3 bases and J by 8 bases, 5 bases remained unmatched. The germline CDR1 and CDR2 sequences are DFQATT and SNEGSKA (reference sequence). This CDR3 region has 13 residues. Here the CDR3 DNA reads TGCAGTGCTAGGGGCCAGGGGGCAGGGGAGCTGTTTTTT. Protein product: CSARGQGAGELFF.

This clonotype has just a few counts. The chain recombines TRBV7-2 with TRBJ1-2; tentatively, D is TRBD1 (6 bases). V was pared by 6 bases and J by 2 bases, with 16 bases between. Germline V gene lookup returns CDR1 SGHTA and CDR2 FQGNSA. This CDR3 spans 15 amino acids. Here the CDR3 DNA reads TGTGCCAGCAGTTATAGGACAGACTCAAACTATGGCTACACCTTC. Its translation: CASSYRTDSNYGYTF.